The rows below give T cell receptor beta chains drawn from one sample of a study of neurological immune-mediated disorders. TCRdb recomputed calls from the 5' RACE reads with MiXCR, one row per CDR3 protein. The sample carries approximately 44,000 distinct CDR3 sequences, about 5.6% recorded once. The specimen sequenced was CD4+ T cells from blood. The receptors were sampled from a woman under 30 with multiple sclerosis. Each CDR3 is given with its conserved first and last residue. Fields, in order: D gene, clone size, CDR3 length, V gene, J gene, CDR3 DNA, CDR3 protein. A D gene is named only where the DNA matches it firmly. A clone size is listed for some rows: how often the clone was seen (once, few, many), or a class if it is expanded.

D: TRBD1
size: many
length: 15
V: TRBV10-3
J: TRBJ1-2
DNA: TGTGCCATCAGTGAGTCAAGGGGGCGCGGCTATGGCTACACCTTC
CDR3: CAISESRGRGYGYTF

D: TRBD1
size: many
length: 14
V: TRBV10-3
J: TRBJ1-2
DNA: TGTGCCATCAGGGAGACAGGGGATCCGTATGGCTACACCTTC
CDR3: CAIRETGDPYGYTF

D: NA
size: many
length: 15
V: TRBV7-2
J: TRBJ2-5
DNA: TGTGCCAGCAGCTCCCGGGCCGCGGAAAGAGAGACCCAGTACTTC
CDR3: CASSSRAAERETQYF

D: NA
size: many
length: 14
V: TRBV20-1
J: TRBJ2-3
DNA: TGCAGTGCTAGCGGGGGTCCCTTCACAGATACGCAGTATTTT
CDR3: CSASGGPFTDTQYF

D: NA
size: few
length: 15
V: TRBV5-1
J: TRBJ2-7
DNA: TGCGCCAGCGCAGGGGGGGACTGGGTTACCTACGAGCAGTACTTC
CDR3: CASAGGDWVTYEQYF

D: NA
size: many
length: 13
V: TRBV5-5
J: TRBJ1-6
DNA: TGTGCCAGCAGCTCGGAAAGAGAATCACCCCTCCACTTT
CDR3: CASSSERESPLHF

D: NA
size: many
length: 13
V: TRBV20-1
J: TRBJ2-5
DNA: TGCAGTGCTAACGTTGCTAGAGGGGCGACCCAGTACTTC
CDR3: CSANVARGATQYF

D: NA
size: many
length: 17
V: TRBV3-1
J: TRBJ2-1
DNA: TGTGCCAGCAGCCCGAGACAATACACGAGCTCCTACAATGAGCAGTTCTTC
CDR3: CASSPRQYTSSYNEQFF

D: NA
size: many
length: 14
V: TRBV20-1
J: TRBJ2-5
DNA: TGCAGTGCTAGGGGGGCCCGTACTCAAGAGACCCGGTACTTC
CDR3: CSARGARTQETRYF

D: NA
size: many
length: 14
V: TRBV5-1
J: TRBJ2-3
DNA: TGCGCCAGCAGCTTGGCCGGGGACACAGATACGCAGTATTTT
CDR3: CASSLAGDTDTQYF

D: NA
size: many
length: 14
V: TRBV5-1
J: TRBJ2-7
DNA: TGCGCCAGCAGCTTGGGACAGAAACGATACGAGCAGTACTTC
CDR3: CASSLGQKRYEQYF

D: TRBD1
size: NA
length: 16
V: TRBV19
J: TRBJ2-1
DNA: TGTGCCAGTACCACGACCGGGACAGGGGGCCGCAATGAGCAGTTCTTC
CDR3: CASTTTGTGGRNEQFF

D: NA
size: many
length: 13
V: TRBV3-1
J: TRBJ1-1
DNA: TGTGCCAGCAGCCAATACAGGAACACTGAAGCTTTCTTT
CDR3: CASSQYRNTEAFF

D: TRBD2
size: NA
length: 15
V: TRBV5-1
J: TRBJ2-1
DNA: TGCGCCAGCAGCTTTAAGGCGGGAGGACTCAATGAGCAGTTCTTC
CDR3: CASSFKAGGLNEQFF

D: NA
size: many
length: 13
V: TRBV10-3
J: TRBJ2-1
DNA: TGTGCCATCCACTCCGGAAACGATAATGAGCAGTTCTTC
CDR3: CAIHSGNDNEQFF

D: NA
size: many
length: 16
V: TRBV5-1
J: TRBJ2-3
DNA: TGCGCCAGCAGCTTGTATCCGGGACTCCGCACAGATACGCAGTATTTT
CDR3: CASSLYPGLRTDTQYF

D: NA
size: many
length: 13
V: TRBV20-1
J: TRBJ1-5
DNA: TGCAGTGCTCTCCCCAGGGGAAATCAGCCCCAGCATTTT
CDR3: CSALPRGNQPQHF

D: NA
size: few
length: 15
V: TRBV12-3/TRBV12-4
J: TRBJ1-2
DNA: TGTGCCAGCAGTTTTCAGGGTCGGGTATCAGGTGGCCACACCTTC
CDR3: CASSFQGRVSGGHTF

D: TRBD1
size: many
length: 12
V: TRBV7-2
J: TRBJ2-1
DNA: TGTGCCAGCAGCCGACAGGGGGGTTTGCAGTTCTTC
CDR3: CASSRQGGLQFF

D: TRBD1
size: many
length: 13
V: TRBV29-1
J: TRBJ1-2
DNA: TGCAGCGCGACAGGGGAGGGTAACTATGGCTACACCTTC
CDR3: CSATGEGNYGYTF

D: NA
size: many
length: 16
V: TRBV3-1
J: TRBJ2-4
DNA: TGTGCCAGCAGCCAAGTTGACGCAGTAGCCAAAAACATTCAGTACTTC
CDR3: CASSQVDAVAKNIQYF

D: TRBD1
size: many
length: 15
V: TRBV7-9
J: TRBJ1-4
DNA: TGTGCCACCCTGAGACAGGGGACTTCGAACGAAAAACTGTTTTTT
CDR3: CATLRQGTSNEKLFF

D: TRBD2
size: few
length: 15
V: TRBV10-3
J: TRBJ2-1
DNA: TGTGCCATCAGTGCGGCGGGAGGCCCCTACAATGAGCAGTTCTTC
CDR3: CAISAAGGPYNEQFF

D: TRBD1
size: medium-sized
length: 14
V: TRBV10-3
J: TRBJ1-1
DNA: TGTGCCATCAGCCGTGGACAGGGGGGTGATGAAGCTTTCTTT
CDR3: CAISRGQGGDEAFF

D: NA
size: many
length: 14
V: TRBV25-1
J: TRBJ2-4
DNA: TGTGCCAGCAGTGAAGAGGGAGTCAAAAACATTCAGTACTTC
CDR3: CASSEEGVKNIQYF

D: NA
size: many
length: 15
V: TRBV20-1
J: TRBJ1-4
DNA: TGCAGTGCTAGAGATCTAGGGTGGTCTAATGAAAAACTGTTTTTT
CDR3: CSARDLGWSNEKLFF

D: NA
size: NA
length: 12
V: TRBV6-2/TRBV6-3
J: TRBJ2-7
DNA: TGTGCCAGCAGGGCAGGGGCCTACGAGCAGTACTTC
CDR3: CASRAGAYEQYF

D: NA
size: many
length: 14
V: TRBV7-6
J: TRBJ2-2
DNA: TGTGCCAGCAGCCCCACAGGTTACACCGGGGAGCTGTTTTTT
CDR3: CASSPTGYTGELFF

D: TRBD1
size: many
length: 14
V: TRBV7-2
J: TRBJ1-1
DNA: TGTGCCAGCAGCATAACAGGGGGCTCCACTGAAGCTTTCTTT
CDR3: CASSITGGSTEAFF

D: NA
size: many
length: 14
V: TRBV6-5
J: TRBJ1-5
DNA: TGTGCCAGCAGTTTGACAAGGGGCGGTCAGCCCCAGCATTTT
CDR3: CASSLTRGGQPQHF

D: TRBD2
size: once
length: 16
V: TRBV11-2
J: TRBJ2-3
DNA: TGTGCCAGCAGCTCTACGAGCGGGAGACAATCAGATACGCAGTATTTT
CDR3: CASSSTSGRQSDTQYF

D: TRBD1
size: many
length: 17
V: TRBV3-1
J: TRBJ1-1
DNA: TGTGCCAGCAGCCAAGATGTTGGGACAGTAATGAACACTGAAGCTTTCTTT
CDR3: CASSQDVGTVMNTEAFF

D: NA
size: many
length: 13
V: TRBV5-1
J: TRBJ1-1
DNA: TGCGCCAGCAGCTTGGTCCAGTCGCATGAAGCTTTCTTT
CDR3: CASSLVQSHEAFF

D: TRBD2
size: NA
length: 15
V: TRBV3-1
J: TRBJ2-3
DNA: TGTGCCAGCAGACGGACTAGCGGGGGGTCAGATACGCAGTATTTT
CDR3: CASRRTSGGSDTQYF

D: TRBD1
size: many
length: 13
V: TRBV28
J: TRBJ1-2
DNA: TGTGCCAGCAGTCTGGGAGGGGGCGATGGCTACACCTTC
CDR3: CASSLGGGDGYTF

D: TRBD1
size: many
length: 16
V: TRBV5-1
J: TRBJ1-4
DNA: TGCGCCAGCAGCTGGGGCATACGACAGGGAAATGAAAAACTGTTTTTT
CDR3: CASSWGIRQGNEKLFF

D: NA
size: many
length: 12
V: TRBV4-2
J: TRBJ2-5
DNA: TGTGCCAGCAGCCAAGGACCAGAGACCCAGTACTTC
CDR3: CASSQGPETQYF

D: TRBD2
size: many
length: 17
V: TRBV7-3
J: TRBJ2-2
DNA: TGTGCCAGCAGCATCCCTGGGCGGGGGGGCCCCACCGGGGAGCTGTTTTTT
CDR3: CASSIPGRGGPTGELFF

D: NA
size: many
length: 14
V: TRBV12-3/TRBV12-4
J: TRBJ1-1
DNA: TGTGCCAGCAGTTTAGGGGGGCACCACACTGAAGCTTTCTTT
CDR3: CASSLGGHHTEAFF